This T cell receptor beta chain is drawn from a study of patients and donors after allogeneic stem cell transplantation. This clonotype was counted between two and nine times. A single record per CDR3 protein comes from TCRdb applying MiXCR to the RT-PCR reads. The repertoire includes roughly 960,000 distinct CDR3 sequences, about 20% of them detected once, and roughly 6% sits in the top ten. Sequenced sample: blood, either unsorted or a sorted T cell fraction (not recorded which). This clonotype was obtained from a human donor who was either an allogeneic HSCT recipient or a stem cell or donor lymphocyte infusion donor (not recorded which). It is not recorded whose cells these are; they may come from a transplant donor.

The chain's CDR3 is CASSPRPAGAINTGELFF. CDR3 in DNA: TGTGCCAGCTCGCCTAGGCCAGCGGGGGCCATTAACACCGGGGAGCTGTTTTTT. The V gene is TRBV18, the J gene TRBJ2-2, with 8 bases identical to TRBD2. Germline CDR1 reads KGHSH; CDR2 reads LQKENI. After removal of 6 bases from V and 2 bases from J, the junction contained 14 bases not matched to a gene. The CDR3 is 18 residues long.